The next 12 T cell receptor beta chains were all read from a single sample in a study of cytomegalovirus exposure and HLA in healthy donors. Primers for the PCR totalled 60 Vbeta and 13 Jbeta. TCRdb's table, derived via immunoSEQ multiplex PCR, lists solely in-frame clones and lacks some. The table lists 150,000 or so clones, 77% of them singletons, with approximately 4.2% in the top ten. What was sequenced was PBMCs. These TCRs come from a male donor in good health and CMV-seropositive.

The chain combines TRBV6-4 with TRBJ2-3; TRBD2 matches 9 bases. Germline loops: CDR1 MRHNA, CDR2 SNTAGT. Losses at the gene ends were 2 bases for V and 6 bases for J; bases not matched to a gene: 6. The CDR3 is 15 residues long. As DNA, the CDR3 is TGTGCCAGCAGTGACCAGACTAGCGGTCGTGATACGCAGTATTTT. It translates to CASSDQTSGRDTQYF.

The V and J genes are TRBV28 and TRBJ1-2; D gene unclear. Germline V CDR1 and CDR2: MDHEN, SYDVKM. CDR3 length equals 15 residues. Deletions cut 5 bases from V and 5 bases from J, with 18 bases between. CDR3 DNA sequence: TGTGCCAGCAGTCACGACGGAGGAGGACCGTATGGCTACACCTTC. It translates to CASSHDGGGPYGYTF.

The genes are TRBV29-1 and TRBJ1-5; D perhaps matches TRBD1 (5 bases). Germline CDR1 SQVTM, CDR2 ANQGSEA. CDR3 length: 14 amino acids. Trimming pared 0 bases from V and 3 bases from J, leaving 9 bases between. This CDR3 reads CSVEETVLNQPQHF. CDR3 coding DNA: TGCAGCGTTGAAGAGACAGTTCTCAATCAGCCCCAGCATTTT.

V gene TRBV2 combines with J gene TRBJ1-2, with D possibly TRBD1 on 5 matching bases. This CDR3 comprises 15 residues. Trimming removed 2 bases from V and 2 bases from J, with 12 bases in between. Germline V CDR1 and CDR2: SNHLY, FYNNEI. The CDR3 nucleotides read TGTGCCAGCAGTGAAAACGGGGGTTCCAACTATGGCTACACCTTC. This codes for CASSENGGSNYGYTF. Full variable domain (rest looked up from reference TRBV2 and TRBJ1-2): EPEVTQTPSHQVTQMGQEVILRCVPISNHLYFYWYRQILGQKVEFLVSFYNNEISEKSEIFDDQFSVERPDGSNFTLKIRSTKLEDSAMYFCASSENGGSNYGYTFGSGTRLTVV.

This rearrangement joins TRBV7-2 to TRBJ1-5; 8 bases fit TRBD1. With 5 bases clipped from V and 5 bases from J, the junction kept 8 bases outside the gene matches. This CDR3 contains 15 residues. From germline, CDR1 is SGHTA and CDR2 FQGNSA. CDR3 residues: CASSPNGQGYQPQHF. CDR3 in DNA: TGTGCCAGCAGCCCGAACGGACAGGGATATCAGCCCCAGCATTTT.

The chain uses TRBV7-6 and TRBJ2-1; 11 bases agree with TRBD2. The CDR3 covers 18 residues. Losses at the gene ends were 0 bases for V and 5 bases for J; bases not matched to a gene: 9. Germline V CDR1 and CDR2: SGHVS, FNYEAQ. The DNA for the CDR3 is TGTGCCAGCAGCTTAGCGCCTCCGGGACTAGCGGCGAACAATGAGCAGTTCTTC. Translating it yields CASSLAPPGLAANNEQFF.

This chain uses TRBV5-5 with TRBJ2-7, with D hard to call. V was cut by 3 bases and J by 3 bases, with 7 bases left in between. This CDR3 comprises 12 residues. In germline, CDR1 is SGHKS, CDR2 YYEKEE (reference sequence). The CDR3 DNA is TGTGCCAGCAGCTCCCAGGACTACGAGCAGTACTTC. Amino acids: CASSSQDYEQYF.

The genes are TRBV28 and TRBJ2-5; a weak D match, TRBD2 (6 bases). The CDR3 loop spans 17 amino acids. V lost 6 bases to trimming and J lost 7 bases, with 27 bases between them. In germline, CDR1 is MDHEN, CDR2 SYDVKM. The CDR3 DNA sequence: TGTGCCAGCAGCGACACCGGGACGGCTTCTAGGAGGGGGACCCAGTACTTC. Translation: CASSDTGTASRRGTQYF.

The chain links TRBV5-8 to TRBJ2-5, with TRBD1 identical over 8 bases. The CDR3 covers 17 residues. The ends lost 2 bases at V and 5 bases at J; junction bases unmatched: 14. CDR1 SGHTS and CDR2 YDEGEE come from the germline V gene. The DNA for the CDR3 is TGTGCCAGCAGCTTTGCAGCGGACAGGGACCTTTCGGAGACCCAGTACTTC. Translation: CASSFAADRDLSETQYF. Together with reference TRBV5-8 and TRBJ2-5, the CDR3 gives the full variable domain: EAGVTQSPTHLIKTRGQQATLRCSPISGHTSVYWYQQALGLGLQFLLWYDEGEERNRGNFPPRFSGRQFPNYSSELNVNALELEDSALYLCASSFAADRDLSETQYFGPGTRLLVL.

V is TRBV15 and J is TRBJ1-2, with 9 positions matching TRBD1. CDR1 and CDR2 (germline): LNHNV, YYDKDF (reference sequence). The CDR3 has 14 amino acids. The V segment lost 3 bases and the J segment 6 bases; nucleotides outside the gene matches: 5. CDR3 sequence reads: CATSSSRTGDGYTF. The CDR3 nucleotides are TGTGCCACCAGCAGTAGTCGGACAGGGGATGGCTACACCTTC.

The chain has TRBV4-2 and TRBJ2-1; 9 positions match TRBD2. CDR1 LGHNA and CDR2 YNFKEQ come from the germline V gene. The trim removed 0 bases at V and 5 bases at J, leaving 8 bases unmatched. The CDR3 has 17 residues. The CDR3 is CASSQDPRTSDNNEQFF. The CDR3 DNA is TGTGCCAGCAGCCAAGATCCCCGGACTAGCGATAACAATGAGCAGTTCTTC.

This clone was seen a single time. The rearrangement links TRBV27 to TRBJ2-7, with D maybe TRBD1 (5 bases). V shed 0 bases and J shed 0 bases, with 6 bases lying between them. Germline V gene sequence: CDR1 MNHEY, CDR2 SMNVEV (reference sequence). The CDR3 is 14 residues long. The CDR3 DNA is TGTGCCAGCAGTTTATCGACAGACTCCTACGAGCAGTACTTC. Translating gives CASSLSTDSYEQYF.